These 15 T cell receptor beta chains originate from one sample sequenced in a study of control samples from healthy donors and cancer patients. Measured with immunoSEQ multiplex PCR; TCRdb has only the in-frame clones, and not every one. The sample contains 160,000 or so clones, more than 85% of which appear only once. Sample: blood. These receptors were taken from a man over 45 in good health.

The chain is built from TRBV6-5 and TRBJ1-4, with no clear D. Germline assignment: CDR1 MNHEY and CDR2 SVGAGI. The CDR3 extends over 14 amino acids. The V gene lost 6 bases and the J gene lost 0 bases, with 8 bases spanning the gap. CDR3: CASSFRATNEKLFF. For the CDR3, the DNA is TGTGCCAGCAGCTTCAGAGCAACTAATGAAAAACTGTTTTTT.

The V and J genes are TRBV3-1 (or the pseudogene TRBV3-2) and TRBJ2-7; D gene ambiguous. The CDR3 is 11 amino acids. Germline CDR1 LGHDT, CDR2 YNNKEL (reference sequence). The V gene lost 0 bases and the J gene lost 10 bases, with 7 bases spanning the gap. For the CDR3, the DNA is TGTGCCAGCAGCCAAGAAGCGTTCCAGTACTTC. Amino acid sequence: CASSQEAFQYF.

This rearrangement joins TRBV29-1 to TRBJ2-7; TRBD1 aligns across 10 bases. There are 12 residues in the CDR3. With V trimmed by 8 bases and J by 6 bases, 7 bases remained unmatched. The germline V gene encodes CDR1 SQVTM and CDR2 ANQGSEA. The CDR3 nucleotides read TGCAGCTCCACTTGGACAGGGGGCGAGCAGTACTTC. Residues: CSSTWTGGEQYF.

The gene calls are TRBV6-5 and TRBJ1-3; possible D gene TRBD1, 5 bases. CDR1 is MNHEY, CDR2 SVGAGI, per germline. The ends were cut back, 8 bases at V and 3 bases at J, with 17 bases in the middle. The CDR3 extends over 15 amino acids. The chain's CDR3 is CASRQLGTVGNTIYF. As DNA, the CDR3 is TGTGCCAGCCGTCAGCTCGGGACGGTTGGAAACACCATATATTTT.

The chain combines TRBV7-8 with TRBJ1-2; the D gene is possibly TRBD1 (6 bases). The CDR3 consists of 16 residues. Germline loops: CDR1 SGHVS, CDR2 FQNEAQ. Trimming shortened V by 1 base and J by 4 bases, and 16 bases separated the two germline ends. DNA for the CDR3: TGTGCCAGCAGCTTAGGGGGGTGGACAGATTCCTATGGCTACACCTTC. It yields the protein CASSLGGWTDSYGYTF.

The chain employs TRBV5-1 and TRBJ1-5, with 7 bases fitting TRBD1. This CDR3 contains 19 residues. V was clipped by 2 bases and J by 4 bases; unmatched bases: 18. Germline V CDR1 and CDR2: SGHRS, YFSETQ. CDR3 sequence (DNA): TGCGCCAGCAGCTTCCTGCCCATAGGGACAGATTTAGGGAATCAGCCCCAGCATTTT. Amino acid sequence: CASSFLPIGTDLGNQPQHF.

Note on this clone: Other nucleotide sequences from this sample produce the same CDR3. The V call is TRBV28, the J call TRBJ1-2, with D tentatively TRBD1 (5 bases). In germline, CDR1 is MDHEN, CDR2 SYDVKM. CDR3 length: 14 amino acids. Trimming removed 2 bases at V and 2 bases at J, with 9 bases between. Here the CDR3 DNA reads TGTGCCAGCAGTTTAGTGGGGGGGAACTATGGCTACACCTTC. Amino acid sequence: CASSLVGGNYGYTF.

The rearrangement uses TRBV6-2 or TRBV6-3 and TRBJ2-7, with 11 bases fitting TRBD2. The CDR3 consists of 17 residues. V trimming: 3 bases; J trimming: 2 bases; junction bases outside the gene matches: 9. Germline V CDR1 and CDR2: MNHEY, SVGEGT. The CDR3 bases are TGTGCCAGCAGTTATGGCGGGGGACTAGCGGATACCTACGAGCAGTACTTC. It translates to CASSYGGGLADTYEQYF.

The chain recombines TRBV5-1 with TRBJ1-4; no definite D call. This CDR3 has 14 residues. Germline CDR1 and CDR2: SGHRS and YFSETQ. Trimming stripped 4 bases from V and 5 bases from J, with 12 bases between. The CDR3 nucleotides read TGCGCCAGCAGCCCTGGGTCCGAAAATGAAAAACTGTTTTTT. This translates into CASSPGSENEKLFF.

The chain recombines TRBV3-1 (or the pseudogene TRBV3-2) with TRBJ2-7, with D perhaps matching TRBD2 (7 bases). The germline V gene encodes CDR1 LGHDT and CDR2 YNNKEL (reference sequence). Deletions cut 0 bases from V and 6 bases from J, with 15 bases between. The CDR3 extends over 15 amino acids. The CDR3 loop is CASSQDPTGGLEQYF. The CDR3 coding sequence is TGTGCCAGCAGCCAAGATCCTACCGGGGGGCTCGAGCAGTACTTC.

V gene TRBV18 combines with J gene TRBJ1-1, with TRBD1 matching over 11 bases. The CDR3 runs 15 residues. CDR1 KGHSH and CDR2 LQKENI come from the germline V gene. Losses at the gene ends were 2 bases for V and 4 bases for J; bases not matched to a gene: 3. The CDR3 DNA follows: TGTGCCAGCTCACCATCGGGACAGGGGGGCACTGAAGCTTTCTTT. Translation gives CASSPSGQGGTEAFF.

The rearrangement uses TRBV7-2 and TRBJ1-4; 12 bases are a match to TRBD1. CDR3 length equals 17 residues. The V segment lost 6 bases and the J segment 8 bases; nucleotides outside the gene matches: 13. Germline CDR1 is SGHTA and CDR2 is FQGNSA. The CDR3 coding sequence is TGTGCCAGCAGTAGGCTCGGGACAGGGGGCTCTGGGGAAAAACTGTTTTTT. Translating it yields CASSRLGTGGSGEKLFF.

The chain carries TRBV19 and TRBJ1-1, with D maybe TRBD1 (5 bases). Deletions cut 5 bases from V and 0 bases from J, with 25 bases between. Germline CDR1 LNHDA, CDR2 SQIVND (reference sequence). This CDR3 has 19 residues. The CDR3 sequence: CASSGRRDASRIMNTEAFF. Here the CDR3 DNA reads TGTGCCAGTAGTGGACGCCGGGACGCCTCCAGGATAATGAACACTGAAGCTTTCTTT. The full variable domain, completed using reference TRBV19 and TRBJ1-1, is DGGITQSPKYLFRKEGQNVTLSCEQNLNHDAMYWYRQDPGQGLRLIYYSQIVNDFQKGDIAEGYSVSREKKESFPLTVTSAQKNPTAFYLCASSGRRDASRIMNTEAFFGQGTRLTVV.

A note on this clone: Within the sample, other DNA sequences also encode this same CDR3. This rearrangement joins TRBV3-1 (or the pseudogene TRBV3-2) to TRBJ1-1; no reliable D call. This CDR3 contains 14 residues. Looked up from germline, CDR1 is LGHDT and CDR2 is YNNKEL (reference sequence). Trimming removed 1 base at V and 1 base at J, with 7 bases between. Here the CDR3 DNA reads TGTGCCAGCAGCCAAGTAGCGGGGAACACTGAAGCTTTCTTT. Its translation is CASSQVAGNTEAFF.

The chain has TRBV13 and TRBJ2-2; possible D gene TRBD1, 6 bases. V was clipped by 0 bases and J by 4 bases, with 6 bases between them. CDR3 size: 14 residues. Looked up from germline, CDR1 is PRHDT and CDR2 is FYEKMQ (reference sequence). The CDR3 is CASSLGRGTGELFF. CDR3 nucleotides: TGTGCCAGCAGCTTAGGCAGGGGCACCGGGGAGCTGTTTTTT. The entire variable domain, with the rest obtained from reference TRBV13 and TRBJ2-2, is as follows: AAGVIQSPRHLIKEKRETATLKCYPIPRHDTVYWYQQGPGQDPQFLISFYEKMQSDKGSIPDRFSAQQFSDYHSELNMSSLELGDSALYFCASSLGRGTGELFFGEGSRLTVL.